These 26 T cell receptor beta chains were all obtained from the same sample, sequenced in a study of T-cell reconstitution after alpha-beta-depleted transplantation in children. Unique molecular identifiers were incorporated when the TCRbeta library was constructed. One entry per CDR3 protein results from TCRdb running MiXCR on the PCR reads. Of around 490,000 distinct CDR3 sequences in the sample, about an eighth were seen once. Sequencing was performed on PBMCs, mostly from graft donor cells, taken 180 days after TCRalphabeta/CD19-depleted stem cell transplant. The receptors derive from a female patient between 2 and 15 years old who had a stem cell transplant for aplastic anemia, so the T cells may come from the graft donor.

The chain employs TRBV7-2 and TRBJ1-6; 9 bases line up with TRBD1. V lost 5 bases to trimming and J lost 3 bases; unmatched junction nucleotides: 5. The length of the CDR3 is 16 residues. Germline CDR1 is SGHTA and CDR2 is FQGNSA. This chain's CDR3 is CASSRTGAFYNSPLHF. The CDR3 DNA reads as TGTGCCAGCAGCAGGACAGGGGCGTTCTATAATTCACCCCTCCACTTT.

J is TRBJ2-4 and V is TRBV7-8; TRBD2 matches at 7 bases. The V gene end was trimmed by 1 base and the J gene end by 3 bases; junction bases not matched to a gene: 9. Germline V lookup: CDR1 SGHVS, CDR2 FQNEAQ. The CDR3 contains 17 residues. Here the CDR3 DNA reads TGTGCCAGCAGCTTAGTGTTGCGGGAGTCCGTCAAAAACATTCAGTACTTC. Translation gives CASSLVLRESVKNIQYF.

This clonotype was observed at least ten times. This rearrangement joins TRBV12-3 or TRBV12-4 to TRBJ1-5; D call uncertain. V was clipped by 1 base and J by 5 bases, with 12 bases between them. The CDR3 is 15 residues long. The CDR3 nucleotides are TGTGCCAGCAGTTTAGTACGGGTGCTGGATCAGCCCCAGCATTTT. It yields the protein CASSLVRVLDQPQHF.

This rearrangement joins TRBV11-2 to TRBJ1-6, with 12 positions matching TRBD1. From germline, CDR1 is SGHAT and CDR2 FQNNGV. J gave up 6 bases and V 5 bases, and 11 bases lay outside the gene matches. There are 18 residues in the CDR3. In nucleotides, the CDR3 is TGTGCCAGCAGCCTCAGGGGACAGGGGGCCACGGGTAATTCACCCCTCCACTTT. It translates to CASSLRGQGATGNSPLHF.

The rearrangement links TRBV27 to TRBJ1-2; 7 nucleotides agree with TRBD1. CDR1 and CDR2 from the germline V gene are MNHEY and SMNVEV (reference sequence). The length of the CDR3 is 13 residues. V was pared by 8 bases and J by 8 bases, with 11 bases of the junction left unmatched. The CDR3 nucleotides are TGTGCCAGCGGAGCCGGGACAGTTGGAGGCTACACCTTC. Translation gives CASGAGTVGGYTF.

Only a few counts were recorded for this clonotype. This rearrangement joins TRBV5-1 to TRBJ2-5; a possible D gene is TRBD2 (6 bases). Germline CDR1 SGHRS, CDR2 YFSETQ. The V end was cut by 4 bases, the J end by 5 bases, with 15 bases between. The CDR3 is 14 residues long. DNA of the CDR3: TGCGCCAGCAGCCATAGGGCGGGATGGGAGACCCAGTACTTC. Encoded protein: CASSHRAGWETQYF.

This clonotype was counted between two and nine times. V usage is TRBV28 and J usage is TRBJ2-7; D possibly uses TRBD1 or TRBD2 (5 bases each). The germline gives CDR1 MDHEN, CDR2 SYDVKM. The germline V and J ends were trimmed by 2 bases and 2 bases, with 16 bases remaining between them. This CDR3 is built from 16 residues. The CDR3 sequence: CASSLGAPDFTYEQYF. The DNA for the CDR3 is TGTGCCAGCAGTTTAGGGGCCCCGGACTTTACCTACGAGCAGTACTTC.

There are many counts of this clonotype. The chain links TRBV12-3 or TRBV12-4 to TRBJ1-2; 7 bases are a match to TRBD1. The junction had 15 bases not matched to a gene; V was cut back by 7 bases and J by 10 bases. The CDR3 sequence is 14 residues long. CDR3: CASKKTGPTNVYTF. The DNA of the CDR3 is TGTGCCAGCAAGAAGACAGGGCCAACCAACGTCTACACCTTC.

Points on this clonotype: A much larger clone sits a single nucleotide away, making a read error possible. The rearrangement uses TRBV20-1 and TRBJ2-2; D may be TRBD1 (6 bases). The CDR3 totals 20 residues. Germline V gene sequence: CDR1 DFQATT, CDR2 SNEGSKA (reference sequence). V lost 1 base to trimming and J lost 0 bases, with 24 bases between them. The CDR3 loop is CSARAGDRKGRLANTGELFF. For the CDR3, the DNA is TGCAGTGCTAGAGCAGGGGATAGAAAGGGCCGACTCGCGAACACCGGGGAGCTGTTTTTT.

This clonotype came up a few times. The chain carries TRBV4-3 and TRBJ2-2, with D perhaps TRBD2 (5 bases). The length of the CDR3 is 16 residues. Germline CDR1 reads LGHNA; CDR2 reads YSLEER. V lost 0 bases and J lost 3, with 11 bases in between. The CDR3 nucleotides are TGCGCCAGCAGCCAAGAAGTGGGAGATTACACCGGGGAGCTGTTTTTT. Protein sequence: CASSQEVGDYTGELFF.

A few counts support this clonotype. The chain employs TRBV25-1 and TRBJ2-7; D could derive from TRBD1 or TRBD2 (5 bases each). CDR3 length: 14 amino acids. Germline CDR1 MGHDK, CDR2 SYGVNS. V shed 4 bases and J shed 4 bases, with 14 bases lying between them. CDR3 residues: CASSAAVWGYEQYF. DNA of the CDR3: TGTGCCAGCAGTGCGGCAGTCTGGGGGTACGAGCAGTACTTC.

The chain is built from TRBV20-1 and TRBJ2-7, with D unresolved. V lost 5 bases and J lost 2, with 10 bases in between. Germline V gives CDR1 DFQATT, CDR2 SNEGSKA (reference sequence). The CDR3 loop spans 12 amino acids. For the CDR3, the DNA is TGCAGTGCTTTGAGACAACCCTACGAGCAGTACGTC. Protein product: CSALRQPYEQYV.

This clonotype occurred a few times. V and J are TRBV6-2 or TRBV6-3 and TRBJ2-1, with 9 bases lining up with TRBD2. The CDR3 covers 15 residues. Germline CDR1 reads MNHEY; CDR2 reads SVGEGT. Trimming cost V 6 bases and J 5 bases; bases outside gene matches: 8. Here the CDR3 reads CASSYRTSDHNEQFF. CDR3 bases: TGTGCCAGCAGCTATAGGACTAGCGACCACAATGAGCAGTTCTTC.

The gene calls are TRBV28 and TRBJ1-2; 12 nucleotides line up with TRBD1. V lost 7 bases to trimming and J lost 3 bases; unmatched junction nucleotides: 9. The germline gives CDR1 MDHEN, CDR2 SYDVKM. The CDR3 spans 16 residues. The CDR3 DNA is TGTGCCAGCATCGGGACAGGGGGCCCCTTCGACTATGGCTACACCTTC. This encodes CASIGTGGPFDYGYTF.

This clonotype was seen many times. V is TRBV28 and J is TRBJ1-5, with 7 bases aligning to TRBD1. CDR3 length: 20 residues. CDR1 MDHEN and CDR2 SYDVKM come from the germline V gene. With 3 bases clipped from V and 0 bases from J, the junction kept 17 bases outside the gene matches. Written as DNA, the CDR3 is TGTGCCAGCAGTTTGCGCTTTTACCTCCGGGACAGTTATAGCAATCAGCCCCAGCATTTT. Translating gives CASSLRFYLRDSYSNQPQHF.

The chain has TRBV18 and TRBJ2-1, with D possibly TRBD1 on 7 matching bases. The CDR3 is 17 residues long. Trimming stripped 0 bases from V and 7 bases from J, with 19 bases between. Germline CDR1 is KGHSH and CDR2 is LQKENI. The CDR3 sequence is CASSPPGGGGLKNEQFF. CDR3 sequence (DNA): TGTGCCAGCTCACCACCAGGAGGGGGCGGATTGAAGAATGAGCAGTTCTTC.

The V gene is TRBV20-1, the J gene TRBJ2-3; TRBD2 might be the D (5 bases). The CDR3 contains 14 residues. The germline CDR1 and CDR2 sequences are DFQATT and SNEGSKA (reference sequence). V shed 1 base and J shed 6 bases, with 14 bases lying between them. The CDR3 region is CSARGGLAWDTQYF. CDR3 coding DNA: TGCAGTGCTAGAGGAGGTCTAGCTTGGGATACGCAGTATTTT.

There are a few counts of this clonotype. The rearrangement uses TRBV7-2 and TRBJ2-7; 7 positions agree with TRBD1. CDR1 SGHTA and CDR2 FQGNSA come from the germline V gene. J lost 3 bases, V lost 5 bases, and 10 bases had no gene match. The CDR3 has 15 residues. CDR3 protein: CASSPSAAGGYEQYF. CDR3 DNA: TGTGCCAGCAGCCCCTCGGCGGCAGGGGGCTACGAGCAGTACTTC.

Written as DNA, the CDR3 is TGTGCCAGCAGCACCAGGACCCCAGCCGGCTCCTACGAGCAGTACTTC. Amino acids: CASSTRTPAGSYEQYF. The genes are TRBV7-6 and TRBJ2-7; D remains unclear. Trimming removed 5 bases at V and 0 bases at J, with 17 bases between. The V gene's germline CDR1 is SGHVS and CDR2 FNYEAQ. The CDR3 has 16 amino acids.

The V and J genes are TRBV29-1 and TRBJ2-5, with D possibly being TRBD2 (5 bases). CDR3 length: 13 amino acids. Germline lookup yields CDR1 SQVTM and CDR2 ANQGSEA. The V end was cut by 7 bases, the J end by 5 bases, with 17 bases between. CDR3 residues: CSAKRGVDETQYF. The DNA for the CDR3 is TGCAGCGCTAAACGGGGAGTGGATGAGACCCAGTACTTC.

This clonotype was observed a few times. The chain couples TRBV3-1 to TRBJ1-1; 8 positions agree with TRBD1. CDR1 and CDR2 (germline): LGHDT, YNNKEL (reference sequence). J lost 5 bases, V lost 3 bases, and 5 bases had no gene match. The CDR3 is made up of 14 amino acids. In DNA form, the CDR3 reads TGTGCCAGCAGCCATGGACAGGGTTTTACTGAAGCTTTCTTT. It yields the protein CASSHGQGFTEAFF.

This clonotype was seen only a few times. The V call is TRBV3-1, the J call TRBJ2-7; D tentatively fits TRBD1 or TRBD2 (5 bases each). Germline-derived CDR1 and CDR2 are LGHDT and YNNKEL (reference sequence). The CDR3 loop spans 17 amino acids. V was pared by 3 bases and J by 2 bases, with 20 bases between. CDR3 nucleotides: TGTGCCAGCAGCCACCTAAGGGGCCGAGACTACACCTACGAGCAGTACTTC. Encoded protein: CASSHLRGRDYTYEQYF.

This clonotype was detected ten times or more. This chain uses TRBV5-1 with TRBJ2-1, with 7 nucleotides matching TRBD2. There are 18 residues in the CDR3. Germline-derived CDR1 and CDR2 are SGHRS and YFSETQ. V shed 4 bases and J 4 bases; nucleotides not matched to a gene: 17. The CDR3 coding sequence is TGCGCCAGCAGCGTTTTCTTATTCGGCCAGGGAGGGTACAATGAGCAGTTCTTC. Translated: CASSVFLFGQGGYNEQFF.

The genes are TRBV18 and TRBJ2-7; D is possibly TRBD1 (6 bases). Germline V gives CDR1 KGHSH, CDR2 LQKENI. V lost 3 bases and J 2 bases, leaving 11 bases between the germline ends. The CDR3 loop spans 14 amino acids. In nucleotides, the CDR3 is TGTGCCAGCTCACCTCGGCAGGGGACCTACGAGCAGTACGTC. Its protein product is CASSPRQGTYEQYV.

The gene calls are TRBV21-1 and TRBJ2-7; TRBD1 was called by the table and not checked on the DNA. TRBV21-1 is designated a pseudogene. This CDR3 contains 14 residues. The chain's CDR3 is CASSLRHRPYEQYV. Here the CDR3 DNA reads TGTGCCAGCAGCTTGCGCCATAGACCCTACGAGCAGTACGTC.

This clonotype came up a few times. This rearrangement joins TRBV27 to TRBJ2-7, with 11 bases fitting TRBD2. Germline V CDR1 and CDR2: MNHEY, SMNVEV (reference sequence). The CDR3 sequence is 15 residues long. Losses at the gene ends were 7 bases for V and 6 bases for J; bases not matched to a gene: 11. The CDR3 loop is CASTGTSGNFGEQYF. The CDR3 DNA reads TGTGCCAGCACCGGGACTAGCGGAAACTTCGGCGAGCAGTACTTC.